Listed below are T cell receptor beta chains from one sample, sequenced in a study of blood T cell repertoires in COVID-19. TCRdb keeps only in-frame clones here, not all; method: immunoSEQ multiplex PCR. The sample contains approximately 250,000 clones, about four fifths of which appear only once. Sequenced input: peripheral blood. Source of these receptors: a woman in her 40s who had recovered from COVID-19. Both conserved end residues are part of each CDR3. The D gene is left open where the match is weak. Clone size is shown for a subset of rows, as once, few, many or a class of expanded clone.

size	J	D	V	CDR3	DNA
-	TRBJ1-5	-	TRBV12-3/TRBV12-4	CASGGRSNQPQHF	TGTGCCAGCGGCGGGAGAAGCAATCAGCCCCAGCATTTT
-	TRBJ2-2	-	TRBV29-1	CSVVELSNTGELFF	TGCAGCGTTGTGGAGCTTAGCAACACCGGGGAGCTGTTTTTT
-	TRBJ1-5	-	TRBV5-1	CASSLVGGLNQPQHF	TGCGCCAGCAGCTTGGTGGGGGGGCTTAATCAGCCCCAGCATTTT
-	TRBJ1-3	-	TRBV6-1	CASSEETDSGNTIYF	TGTGCCAGCAGTGAGGAGACGGACTCTGGAAACACCATATATTTT
-	TRBJ2-5	-	TRBV28	CASSFGTLVQETQYF	TGTGCCAGCAGTTTTGGGACATTAGTCCAAGAGACCCAGTACTTC
few	TRBJ2-1	TRBD1	TRBV24-1	CATSDSGGDRGNYNEQFF	TGTGCCACCAGTGATTCCGGTGGGGACAGGGGTAACTACAATGAGCAGTTCTTC
few	TRBJ1-5	TRBD1	TRBV19	CASSIGTGSLLQPQHF	TGTGCCAGTAGTATAGGGACAGGGTCTCTATTGCAGCCCCAGCATTTT
-	TRBJ2-5	-	TRBV14	CASSQTGFGETQYF	TGTGCCAGCAGCCAAACAGGCTTCGGAGAGACCCAGTACTTC
-	TRBJ1-6	TRBD1	TRBV5-5	CASSRTTGAALHF	TGTGCCAGCAGTAGAACCACAGGGGCGGCCCTCCACTTT
few	TRBJ2-2	-	TRBV28	CASTPLLGRLGTGELFF	TGTGCCAGCACCCCCCTCTTGGGTAGACTCGGCACCGGGGAGCTGTTTTTT
-	TRBJ1-6	-	TRBV2	CASSPRAPGEVSPLHF	TGTGCCAGCAGTCCAAGGGCCCCGGGGGAGGTATCACCCCTCCACTTT
-	TRBJ2-5	TRBD2	TRBV5-5	CASSLATGRETQYF	TGTGCCAGCAGCTTGGCTACCGGGAGGGAGACCCAGTACTTC
-	TRBJ2-3	TRBD2	TRBV3-1/TRBV3-2	CASSPSGGDDTQYF	TGTGCCAGCAGTCCCTCGGGGGGGGACGATACGCAGTATTTT
-	TRBJ1-1	-	TRBV18	CASSPPAGGMNTEAFF	TGTGCCAGCTCACCACCGGCGGGGGGTATGAACACTGAAGCTTTCTTT
-	TRBJ2-2	-	TRBV18	CASSPLYLTGELFF	TGTGCCAGCTCACCACTCTACTTAACCGGGGAGCTGTTTTTT
-	TRBJ2-2	TRBD1	TRBV18	CATGGTGLSNTGELFF	TGTGCCACCGGCGGGACAGGGTTATCGAACACCGGGGAGCTGTTTTTT
-	TRBJ2-3	-	TRBV7-8	CASRKRGSRTQYF	TGTGCCAGCAGGAAGAGGGGGTCTCGGACGCAGTATTTT
-	TRBJ2-7	-	TRBV27	CASSLGLEQYF	TGTGCCAGCAGTTTAGGCCTCGAGCAGTACTTC
once	TRBJ2-3	-	TRBV30	CAWGLTDTQYF	TGTGCCTGGGGACTCACAGATACGCAGTATTTT
-	TRBJ1-3	-	TRBV3-1/TRBV3-2	CASSQVAGGGNTIYF	TGTGCCAGCAGCCAAGTCGCCGGCGGAGGAAACACCATATATTTT
-	TRBJ1-5	TRBD1	TRBV2	CASNGQGRVEPQHF	TGTGCCAGCAACGGACAGGGCCGTGTCGAGCCCCAGCATTTT
-	TRBJ1-1	-	TRBV28	CASNGRVWEVGTEAFF	TGTGCCAGCAACGGGAGGGTTTGGGAGGTGGGCACTGAAGCTTTCTTT
-	TRBJ2-2	TRBD2	TRBV10-3	CAISEGTSSGGELFF	TGTGCCATCAGTGAGGGGACTAGCAGTGGAGGGGAGCTGTTTTTT
few	TRBJ1-1	-	TRBV2	CASTPTVEAFF	TGTGCCAGCACCCCGACAGTTGAAGCTTTCTTT
-	TRBJ1-5	-	TRBV29-1	CSGSDSNQPQHF	TGCAGCGGCAGCGATAGCAATCAGCCCCAGCATTTT
once	TRBJ1-5	-	TRBV5-6	CASSLARRGIDQPQHF	TGTGCCAGCAGCTTGGCGAGAAGAGGGATCGATCAGCCCCAGCATTTT
-	TRBJ1-4	TRBD1	TRBV2	CASSINRDSEKLFF	TGTGCCAGCAGTATCAACAGGGACAGTGAAAAACTGTTTTTT
-	TRBJ1-1	-	TRBV2	CASSVSEIMNTEAFF	TGTGCCAGCAGTGTGTCAGAAATTATGAACACTGAAGCTTTCTTT
-	TRBJ1-1	TRBD1	TRBV6-5	CASRQGQYTEAFF	TGTGCCAGCAGACAGGGGCAGTACACTGAAGCTTTCTTT
-	TRBJ1-5	-	TRBV2	CASSVDWTGNQPQHF	TGTGCCAGCAGTGTGGATTGGACAGGCAATCAGCCCCAGCATTTT
-	TRBJ1-2	TRBD1	TRBV6-5	CASSYGQEGRGYTF	TGTGCCAGCAGTTACGGACAGGAGGGACGGGGCTACACCTTC
-	TRBJ2-7	TRBD2	TRBV6-5	CASSALAGASYEQYF	TGTGCCAGCAGCGCACTAGCGGGGGCTTCCTACGAGCAGTACTTC
-	TRBJ1-5	-	TRBV6-2/TRBV6-3	CASSHGGNQPQHF	TGTGCCAGCAGCCACGGGGGGAATCAGCCCCAGCATTTT
-	TRBJ2-3	TRBD2	TRBV27	CASTRTSGGATDTQYF	TGTGCCAGCACCAGGACTAGCGGGGGGGCAACAGATACGCAGTATTTT
-	TRBJ2-5	-	TRBV7-2	CASSLVFSRETQYF	TGTGCCAGCAGCTTAGTCTTCAGCAGGGAGACCCAGTACTTC
-	TRBJ2-6	-	TRBV19	CASSSTDSGANVLTF	TGTGCCAGTAGTAGTACAGACTCTGGGGCCAACGTCCTGACTTTC